This paragraph covers one T cell receptor beta chain sequence. The antigen is not known. In the same sample, other DNA sequences code for this CDR3. Primers for the PCR totalled 60 Vbeta and 13 Jbeta. Profiled with immunoSEQ multiplex PCR; TCRdb holds only in-frame clones, not every one. This table has 130,000 to 150,000 clones, about 70% appearing once. Germline V gene lookup returns CDR1 MNHEY and CDR2 SMNVEV (reference sequence). The CDR3 covers 13 residues. Trimming took 2 bases from V and 5 from J, leaving 9 bases between them. This specimen belongs to a study of cytomegalovirus exposure and HLA in healthy donors. Study observations and caveats: Versus the approximately 700-donor mean, an Asian-associated ancestry cluster reportedly showed fewer N-insertions in a later analysis.

The TCR originated in a man between 18 and 35 years old in good health and CMV-seronegative. Material for sequencing was PBMCs. J is TRBJ1-2 and V is TRBV27, with TRBD1 as a possible D gene (6 bases). The CDR3 region is CASSLRQGYGYTF. Written as DNA, the CDR3 is TGTGCCAGCAGTTTACGGCAGGGGTATGGCTACACCTTC.